One sample yielded the 26 T cell receptor beta chains listed below, sequenced in a study of identical twins. TCRdb re-called the 5' RACE reads through MiXCR, storing one row per CDR3 protein. Among hundreds of thousands of distinct CDR3 sequences listed, 5.5% to 6.5% were seen once. The source material was naive T cells sorted from blood. These receptor sequences come from a man aged 18 to 30 in good health.

This clonotype was seen repeatedly, ten times or more. The rearrangement links TRBV7-2 to TRBJ1-5; TRBD1 might be the D (5 bases). V gave up 5 bases and J gave up 2 bases, with 10 bases separating them. This CDR3 comprises 14 residues. CDR1 is SGHTA and CDR2 is FQGNSA in the germline V gene. The CDR3 region is CASSRRVGNQPQHF. The DNA for the CDR3 is TGTGCCAGCAGCCGCAGGGTAGGCAATCAGCCCCAGCATTTT.

V usage is TRBV7-9 and J usage is TRBJ1-2; D remains ambiguous. Trimming shortened V by 5 bases and J by 0 bases, and 13 bases separated the two germline ends. The CDR3 consists of 15 residues. Germline V lookup: CDR1 SEHNR, CDR2 FQNEAQ (reference sequence). CDR3 sequence: CASSANKRANYGYTF. In nucleotides, the CDR3 is TGTGCCAGCAGCGCAAACAAAAGAGCTAACTATGGCTACACCTTC.

Ten or more counts support this clonotype. V usage is TRBV20-1 and J usage is TRBJ2-3, with unresolved D. Germline loops: CDR1 DFQATT, CDR2 SNEGSKA (reference sequence). Trimming removed 4 bases at V and 4 bases at J, with 9 bases between. The CDR3 loop spans 12 amino acids. The chain's CDR3 is CSATEGPDTQYF. The DNA for the CDR3 is TGCAGTGCTACGGAAGGTCCAGATACGCAGTATTTT.

Of note for this clonotype: A much larger clone differs from this one at a single base, so this may be a read error. V is TRBV4-2 and J is TRBJ2-1; either TRBD1 or TRBD2 may fit D (5 bases each). The CDR3 runs to 16 residues. Trimming left V 4 bases short and J 12 bases short, with 25 bases between. The germline CDR1 and CDR2 sequences are LGHNA and YNFKEQ. CDR3 in DNA: TGTGCCAGCAGCCTAAAGCTTATCATGGGGGACGATGGGCAGTTCTTC. Translating gives CASSLKLIMGDDGQFF.

The J gene is TRBJ2-3, the V gene TRBV20-1, with D possibly matching TRBD2 (5 bases). Trimming took off 1 base at V and 4 bases at J, with 12 bases between the two ends. Germline V lookup: CDR1 DFQATT, CDR2 SNEGSKA (reference sequence). CDR3 length: 14 amino acids. The CDR3 sequence: CSARVGATADTQYF. The CDR3 coding sequence is TGCAGTGCTAGAGTGGGAGCTACGGCAGATACGCAGTATTTT.

The sample holds a few counts of this clonotype. This sequence joins TRBV12-3 or TRBV12-4 and TRBJ2-1, with D maybe TRBD2 (6 bases). The CDR3 is 14 amino acids. With 5 bases removed from V and 4 bases from J, the gap between germline ends came to 12 bases. CDR3 bases: TGTGCCAGCAGTGCGGGACCCTCGTACAATGAGCAGTTCTTC. This translates into CASSAGPSYNEQFF.

The V call is TRBV6-5, the J call TRBJ1-2; D may be TRBD1 (6 bases). Trimming pared 4 bases from V and 4 bases from J, leaving 19 bases between. This CDR3 is 16 amino acids long. The germline gives CDR1 MNHEY, CDR2 SVGAGI. CDR3: CASSSNIQGSGYGYTF. The CDR3 nucleotides read TGTGCCAGCAGTTCCAACATCCAGGGGAGTGGCTATGGCTACACCTTC.

This clonotype was seen a handful of times. The chain is built from TRBV5-8 and TRBJ2-6, with unresolved D. Germline loops: CDR1 SGHTS, CDR2 YDEGEE. The CDR3 length is 17 residues. With 6 bases removed from V and 1 base from J, the gap between germline ends came to 17 bases. The CDR3 DNA reads TGTGCCAGCATACTTCGGGTAACACTGTCTGGGGCCAACGTCCTGACTTTC. As protein: CASILRVTLSGANVLTF.

The chain employs TRBV25-1 and TRBJ2-2; tentatively, D is TRBD2 (6 bases). The CDR3 covers 13 residues. Germline V CDR1 and CDR2: MGHDK, SYGVNS. Trimming left V 11 bases short and J 1 base short, with 11 bases between. The CDR3 nucleotides read TGTGCCGCTGTGGGGGGGAACACCGGGGAGCTGTTTTTT. It encodes CAAVGGNTGELFF.

This clonotype came up a few times. The chain combines TRBV30 with TRBJ2-1, with TRBD1 matching over 10 bases. V was clipped by 6 bases and J by 6 bases; unmatched bases: 8. Germline CDR1 reads GTSNPN; CDR2 reads SVGIG (reference sequence). This CDR3 has 14 residues. The CDR3 loop is CACPGQGTINEQFF. In DNA form, the CDR3 reads TGTGCCTGTCCGGGACAGGGGACTATCAATGAGCAGTTCTTC.

This chain connects TRBV21-1 to TRBJ2-3. TRBV21-1 is classified as a pseudogene. The CDR3 length is 16 residues. The CDR3 region has the DNA TGTGCCAGCAGCAAAGCCCCTAGGAGCCTATCGGATACGCAGTATTTT. Amino acids: CASSKAPRSLSDTQYF.

This chain joins TRBV7-8 and TRBJ1-5, with a weak D call TRBD1 (5 bases). Germline V gene lookup returns CDR1 SGHVS and CDR2 FQNEAQ. CDR3 length: 15 amino acids. Trimming left V 1 base short and J 7 bases short, with 14 bases between. CDR3 coding DNA: TGTGCCAGCAGCTTAGATTTCAGGGTAGCCCAGCCCCAGCATTTT. Translated: CASSLDFRVAQPQHF.

The V gene is TRBV7-2, the J gene TRBJ2-3, with D maybe TRBD1 (6 bases). This CDR3 is built from 15 residues. CDR1 and CDR2 (germline): SGHTA, FQGNSA. Deletions cut 6 bases from V and 4 bases from J, with 17 bases between. CDR3 sequence (DNA): TGTGCCAGCAGGGCCGGAGACAGGATGCCAGATACGCAGTATTTT. Translation gives CASRAGDRMPDTQYF.

J is TRBJ1-1 and V is TRBV20-1; D gene unclear. The CDR3 sequence is 12 residues long. The germline V gene has CDR1 DFQATT and CDR2 SNEGSKA (reference sequence). V was cut by 6 bases and J by 1 base, with 9 bases left in between. This CDR3 is CSAAETNTEAFF. The CDR3 DNA follows: TGCAGTGCAGCGGAAACGAACACTGAAGCTTTCTTT.

There are a few counts of this clonotype. The gene calls are TRBV7-9 and TRBJ2-1; 9 positions agree with TRBD2. Germline CDR1 and CDR2: SEHNR and FQNEAQ (reference sequence). The CDR3 sequence is 15 residues long. V dropped 5 bases and J dropped 8; count of bases not matched to a gene: 10. CDR3 in DNA: TGTGCCAGCAGCATCCTAGCGGGACTTGAAGATGAGCAGTTCTTC. It encodes CASSILAGLEDEQFF. Drawing the rest from reference TRBV7-9 and TRBJ2-1, the complete variable domain is DTGVSQNPRHKITKRGQNVTFRCDPISEHNRLYWYRQTLGQGPEFLTYFQNEAQLEKSRLLSDRFSAERPKGSFSTLEIQRTEQGDSAMYLCASSILAGLEDEQFFGPGTRLTVL.

This clonotype was picked up many times. The V gene is TRBV12-3 or TRBV12-4, the J gene TRBJ1-3; D gene uncertain. V was shortened by 3 bases and J by 9 bases, with 15 bases between the two germline ends. The CDR3 is 14 residues long. The CDR3 bases are TGTGCCAGCAGTTTCGCCGGCGGCGGGAGCACCATATATTTT. It codes for CASSFAGGGSTIYF.

CDR3 nucleotide sequence: TGTGCCAGCAGTTCATACCAGGGTAACACTGAAGCTTTCTTT. Its protein is CASSSYQGNTEAFF. V gene TRBV7-9 combines with J gene TRBJ1-1, with a tentative D call TRBD1 (5 bases). With 6 bases removed from V and 2 bases from J, the gap between germline ends came to 13 bases. The CDR3 contains 14 residues. Germline CDR1 is SEHNR and CDR2 is FQNEAQ (reference sequence).

This clonotype was counted at least ten times. The chain recombines TRBV4-1 with TRBJ2-1; TRBD2 aligns across 9 bases. V lost 4 bases to trimming and J lost 8 bases; unmatched junction nucleotides: 9. Germline V gene data show CDR1 as MGHRA and CDR2 as YSYEKL. The CDR3 length is 15 residues. Written as DNA, the CDR3 is TGCGCCAGCAGCCCCCGGGTAGCGGGAGTTCATGAGCAGTTCTTC. This translates into CASSPRVAGVHEQFF.

This clonotype occurred many times. The J gene is TRBJ2-5, the V gene TRBV20-1; TRBD1 aligns across 8 bases. Trimming removed 3 bases from V and 5 bases from J; junction bases left unmatched: 11. Germline V CDR1 and CDR2: DFQATT, SNEGSKA (reference sequence). This CDR3 comprises 15 residues. The DNA of the CDR3 is TGCAGTGCTAGCCAGGACAGGGTCAAGGGCGAGACCCAGTACTTC. It translates to CSASQDRVKGETQYF.

At least ten counts were recorded for this clonotype. This chain connects TRBV7-3 to TRBJ2-3, with D unresolved. V lost 7 bases and J lost 4, with 12 bases in between. The CDR3 runs to 13 residues. Per germline, CDR1 SGHTA and CDR2 FQGTGA. CDR3 sequence reads: CASNLGPADTQYF. Written as DNA, the CDR3 is TGTGCCAGCAACCTGGGTCCCGCAGATACGCAGTATTTT.

The sample holds many counts of this clonotype. The chain carries TRBV6-1 and TRBJ1-6; a weak D match, TRBD1 (6 bases). Per germline, CDR1 MNHNS and CDR2 SASEGT. Trimming removed 7 bases at V and 6 bases at J, with 16 bases between. The CDR3 is 15 residues long. CDR3 residues: CASNDRLGPNSPLHF. The CDR3 coding sequence is TGTGCCAGCAACGACAGGCTGGGGCCTAATTCACCCCTCCACTTT.

The chain recombines TRBV9 with TRBJ1-6; 7 nucleotides line up with TRBD1. Germline CDR1 is SGDLS and CDR2 is YYNGEE. The CDR3 spans 15 residues. V was pared by 4 bases and J by 11 bases, with 12 bases of the junction left unmatched. DNA for the CDR3: TGTGCCAGCAGCCGGGACGGGCAGGGGGGAGCACCCCTCCACTTT. Its protein is CASSRDGQGGAPLHF.

This clonotype was detected only a few times. The chain has TRBV5-5 and TRBJ1-4; D is undetermined. CDR1 is SGHKS and CDR2 is YYEKEE in the germline V gene (reference sequence). V was trimmed by 4 bases and J by 4 bases, leaving 8 bases between them. The CDR3 consists of 13 residues. The CDR3 bases are TGTGCCAGCAGCAGAAACAGTAATGAAAAACTGTTTTTT. This codes for CASSRNSNEKLFF.

V gene TRBV20-1 combines with J gene TRBJ2-1, with a tentative D call TRBD1 (6 bases). This CDR3 is built from 11 residues. V lost 5 bases and J 10 bases, leaving 12 bases between the germline ends. The germline CDR1 and CDR2 sequences are DFQATT and SNEGSKA (reference sequence). The CDR3 bases are TGCAGTGCTCACAGGGTTGGAGAGCAGTTCTTC. Its translation is CSAHRVGEQFF.

The sample holds a few counts of this clonotype. This chain connects TRBV6-1 to TRBJ1-2, with 10 bases matching TRBD1. This CDR3 spans 16 amino acids. Trimming at V came to 1 base and at J to 2 bases, leaving 4 bases not matched to a gene. In germline, CDR1 is MNHNS, CDR2 SASEGT. The CDR3: CASSEVTGQGNYGYTF. As DNA, the CDR3 is TGTGCCAGCAGTGAAGTGACGGGACAGGGGAACTATGGCTACACCTTC.

The table lists this clonotype with a few counts. The CDR3 DNA reads as TGCAGTGCTGGACGACTAGCGGTTTCATCCTACAATGAGCAGTTCTTC. It translates to CSAGRLAVSSYNEQFF. The V call is TRBV20-1, the J call TRBJ2-1; 9 bases are a match to TRBD2. V lost 5 bases, J lost 1 base, and 9 bases stayed unmatched. Germline-derived CDR1 and CDR2 are DFQATT and SNEGSKA (reference sequence). This CDR3 has 16 amino acids.